This T cell receptor beta chain was identified in a study of PD-L1 blockade in urothelial cancer. Across the whole study: T cells numbered a median of 141,255 in the blood samples.

Study results and caveats: Blood TCR clonality below the median before treatment was a predictor of better survival.

With regard to this clone: Antigen: not known.

Time point of the sample: peripheral blood 6 weeks after treatment start. Some clones are missing from TCRdb's copy, which holds only in-frame ones; the method was immunoSEQ multiplex PCR. The table includes 40,000 to 45,000 clones, about 85% detected once. This CDR3 is built from 18 residues. Losses at the gene ends were 5 bases for V and 1 base for J; bases not matched to a gene: 13. Per the germline V gene, CDR1 is SGHNT and CDR2 is YENEEA. This chain links TRBV11-3 with TRBJ2-3, with 9 bases matching TRBD1. The sequencing here drew on PBMCs, taken around atezolizumab (anti-PD-L1) treatment. The TCR sequence derives from a man between 65 and 80 years old with urothelial cancer. Here the CDR3 DNA reads TGTGCCAGCAGCCCGTCCGTCCGGGACAGGGAAGGCACAGATACGCAGTATTTT. Its protein is CASSPSVRDREGTDTQYF.